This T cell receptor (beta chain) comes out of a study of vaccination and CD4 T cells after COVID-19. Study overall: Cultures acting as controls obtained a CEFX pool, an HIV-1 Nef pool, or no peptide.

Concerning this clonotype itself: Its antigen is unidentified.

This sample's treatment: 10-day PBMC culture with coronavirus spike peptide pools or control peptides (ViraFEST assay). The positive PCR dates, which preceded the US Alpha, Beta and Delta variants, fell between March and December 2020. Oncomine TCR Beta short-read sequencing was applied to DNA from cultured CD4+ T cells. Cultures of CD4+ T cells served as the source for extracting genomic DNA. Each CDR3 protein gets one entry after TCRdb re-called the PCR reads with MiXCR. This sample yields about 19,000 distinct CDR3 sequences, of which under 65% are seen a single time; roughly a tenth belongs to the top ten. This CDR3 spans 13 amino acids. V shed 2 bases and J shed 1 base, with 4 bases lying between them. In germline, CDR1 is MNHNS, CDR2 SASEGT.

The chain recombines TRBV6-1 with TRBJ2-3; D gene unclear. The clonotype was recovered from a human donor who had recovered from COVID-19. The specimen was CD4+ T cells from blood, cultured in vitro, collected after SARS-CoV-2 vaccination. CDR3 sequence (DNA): TGTGCCAGCAGTGAACTGGGCACAGATACGCAGTATTTT. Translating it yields CASSELGTDTQYF.